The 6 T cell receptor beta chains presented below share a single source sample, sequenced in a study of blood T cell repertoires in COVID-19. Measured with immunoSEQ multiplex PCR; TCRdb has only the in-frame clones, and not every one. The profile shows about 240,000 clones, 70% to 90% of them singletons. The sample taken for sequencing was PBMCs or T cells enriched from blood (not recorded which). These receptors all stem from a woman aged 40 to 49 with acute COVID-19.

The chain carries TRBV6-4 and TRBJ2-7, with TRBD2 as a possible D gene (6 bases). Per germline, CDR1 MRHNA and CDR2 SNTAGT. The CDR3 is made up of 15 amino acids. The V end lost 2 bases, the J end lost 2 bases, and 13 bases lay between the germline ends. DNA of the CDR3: TGTGCCAGCAGTGACCGGCGGGACGGAACCTACGAGCAGTACTTC. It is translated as CASSDRRDGTYEQYF.

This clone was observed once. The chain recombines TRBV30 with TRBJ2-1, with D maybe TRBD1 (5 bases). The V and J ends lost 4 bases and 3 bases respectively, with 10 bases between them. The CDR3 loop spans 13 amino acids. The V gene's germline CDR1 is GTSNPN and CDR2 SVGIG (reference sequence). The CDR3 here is CAWMADNYNEQFF. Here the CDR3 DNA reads TGTGCCTGGATGGCGGACAACTACAATGAGCAGTTCTTC.

CDR3 sequence: CATSRDRSSGRHEQFF. CDR3 in DNA: TGTGCCACCAGCAGAGATCGGAGTAGCGGGAGACATGAGCAGTTCTTC. The chain uses TRBV15 and TRBJ2-1, with 9 bases aligning to TRBD2. This CDR3 comprises 16 residues. Germline V CDR1 and CDR2: LNHNV, YYDKDF (reference sequence). Trimming at V came to 0 bases and at J to 8 bases, leaving 8 bases not matched to a gene.

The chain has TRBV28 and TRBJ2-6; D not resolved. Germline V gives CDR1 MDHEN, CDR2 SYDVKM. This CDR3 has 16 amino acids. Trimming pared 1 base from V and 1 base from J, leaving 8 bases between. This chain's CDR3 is CASSLFTGSGANVLTF. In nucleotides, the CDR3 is TGTGCCAGCAGTTTATTCACGGGTTCTGGGGCCAACGTCCTGACTTTC.

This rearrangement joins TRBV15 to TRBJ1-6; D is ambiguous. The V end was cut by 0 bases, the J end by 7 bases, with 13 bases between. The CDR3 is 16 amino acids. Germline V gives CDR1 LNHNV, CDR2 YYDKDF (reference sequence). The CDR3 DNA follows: TGTGCCACCAGCAGAGATTCGGGAGCAATAAATTCACCCCTCCACTTT. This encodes CATSRDSGAINSPLHF.

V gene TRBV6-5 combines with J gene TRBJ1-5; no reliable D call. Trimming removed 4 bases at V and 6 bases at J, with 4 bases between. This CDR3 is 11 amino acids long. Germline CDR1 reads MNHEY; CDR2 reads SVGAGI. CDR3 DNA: TGTGCCAGCAGTTCCGGTCAGCCCCAGCATTTT. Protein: CASSSGQPQHF.